The table lists the clone carrying this T cell receptor (beta chain) with a few counts. Germline V gene lookup returns CDR1 LGHDT and CDR2 YNNKEL (reference sequence). Trimming cost V 0 bases and J 4 bases, with 6 bases left between them. The CDR3 totals 13 residues. The source of the sample is a study of blood T cell repertoires in COVID-19. Study overall: Researchers got acute and convalescent COVID-19 samples from the United States, Italy and Spain. PBMCs, B-cell-depleted T cells, or T cells provided the cDNA or gDNA that made up the material.

Original processing methods: Amplifying reference gene primers gave estimates of nucleated cell counts. The data were produced by immunoSEQ multiplex PCR, yet TCRdb's version contains in-frame clones alone and is incomplete. For V, J and clone size, that table is used; D and trimming come from the DNA. The sample gives under 150,000 clones, around 80% of which show up once; over 6% is in the top ten. The V call is TRBV3-1 (or the pseudogene TRBV3-2), the J call TRBJ1-2; unclear D gene. Material: peripheral blood. The clonotype was recovered from a man in his 70s with active or convalescent COVID-19. The CDR3 coding sequence is TGTGCCAGCAGCCAAGATTCGGGCTATGGCTACACCTTC. It codes for CASSQDSGYGYTF.